This TCR beta chain was captured by sequencing in a study of T cells in localized non-small cell lung cancer. On this clone itself: Its specificity is unknown.

Libraries were prepared by immunoSEQ multiplex PCR; TCRdb keeps only in-frame clonotypes and omits some of them. The profile shows more than 15,000 clones, 70% to 90% of them singletons. The V gene end was trimmed by 4 bases and the J gene end by 12 bases; junction bases not matched to a gene: 8. The CDR3 loop spans 13 amino acids. CDR1 is SGDLS, CDR2 YYNGEE, per germline. Findings and limits, study-wide: In uninvolved adjacent lung, T cell clonality reached its highest value, exceeding tumor. Elevated blood T cell density was associated with longer overall survival. Across samples, adjacent lung featured a median roughly 60 of the top 100 tumor clones.

This sequence originates from a female donor aged 60 or older with stage III squamous cell lung carcinoma. Source: peripheral blood, taken before any cancer treatment. The chain has TRBV9 and TRBJ2-5; TRBD2 matches 11 bases. CDR3 amino acids: CASSKGLAGQKYF. Written as DNA, the CDR3 is TGTGCCAGCAGCAAAGGACTAGCGGGTCAAAAGTACTTC.